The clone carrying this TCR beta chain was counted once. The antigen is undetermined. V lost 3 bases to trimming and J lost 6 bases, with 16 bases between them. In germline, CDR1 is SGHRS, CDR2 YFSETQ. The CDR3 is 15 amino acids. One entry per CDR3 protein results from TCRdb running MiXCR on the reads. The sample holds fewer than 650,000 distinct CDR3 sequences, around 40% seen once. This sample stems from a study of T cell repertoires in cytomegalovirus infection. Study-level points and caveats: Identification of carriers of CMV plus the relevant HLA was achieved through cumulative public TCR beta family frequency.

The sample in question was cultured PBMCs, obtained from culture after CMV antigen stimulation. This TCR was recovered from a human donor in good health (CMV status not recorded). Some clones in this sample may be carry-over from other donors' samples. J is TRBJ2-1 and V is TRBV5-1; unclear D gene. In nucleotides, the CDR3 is TGCGCCAGCAGCTCCTACCAGGTCGGTGGCAATGAGCAGTTCTTC. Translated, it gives CASSSYQVGGNEQFF.